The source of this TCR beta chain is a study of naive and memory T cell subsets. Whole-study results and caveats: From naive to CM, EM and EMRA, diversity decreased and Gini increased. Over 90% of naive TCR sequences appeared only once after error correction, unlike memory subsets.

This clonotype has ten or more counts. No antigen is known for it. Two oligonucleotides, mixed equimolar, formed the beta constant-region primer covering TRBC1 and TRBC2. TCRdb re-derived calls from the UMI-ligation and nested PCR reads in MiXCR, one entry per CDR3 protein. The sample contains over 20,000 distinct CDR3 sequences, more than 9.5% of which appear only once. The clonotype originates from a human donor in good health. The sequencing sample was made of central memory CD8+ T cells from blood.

DNA of the CDR3: TGTGCCAGCAGCGTAGTAGGAGATCAGCCCCAGCATTTT. It yields the protein CASSVVGDQPQHF. The rearrangement links TRBV9 to TRBJ1-5; no clear D. The ends were cut back, 0 bases at V and 5 bases at J, with 6 bases in the middle. The germline V gene encodes CDR1 SGDLS and CDR2 YYNGEE. CDR3 length: 13 residues. The whole variable domain, filled in from reference TRBV9 and TRBJ1-5, reads DSGVTQTPKHLITATGQRVTLRCSPRSGDLSVYWYQQSLDQGLQFLIQYYNGEERAKGNILERFSAQQFPDLHSELNLSSLELGDSALYFCASSVVGDQPQHFGDGTRLSIL.